Many counts were recorded for the clone carrying this T cell receptor beta chain. Its antigen is undetermined. This sample is drawn from a study of T cells in Graves' hyperthyroidism and ophthalmopathy. Researchers amplified the TCR beta CDR3 regions from RNA transcripts. First-round RT-PCR targeting the TCR CDR3 was performed with the HTBI primer set. Each CDR3 protein gets one entry after TCRdb re-called the multiplex PCR reads with MiXCR. The table shows about 620,000 distinct CDR3 sequences, with 15% to 20% occurring only once. Overall study findings and caveats: Most thyroid clonotypes that were expanded above 0.001 also turned up in blood.

Germline V lookup: CDR1 GTSNPN, CDR2 SVGIG (reference sequence). The CDR3 runs to 13 residues. V was pared by 5 bases and J by 6 bases, with 11 bases between. This receptor was obtained from a woman aged 25-40 years with Graves' hyperthyroidism. Sequences were obtained from blood. This sequence joins TRBV30 and TRBJ2-6, with TRBD1 as a possible D gene (5 bases). In DNA, the CDR3 is TGTGCCTGGGACTCAGGGTCGGCCAACGTCCTGACTTTC. The encoded protein is CAWDSGSANVLTF.